The 18 T cell receptor beta chains in this list originate from one sample, sequenced in a study of T cell responses to AZD1222 COVID-19 vaccine. This table comes from immunoSEQ multiplex PCR, and its TCRdb copy is limited to in-frame clones, with some not included. The table lists over 85,000 clones, 80% to 95% of them singletons. The sample here was peripheral blood, taken 28 days after the second AZD1222 dose. The receptors come from an adult who received the AZD1222 COVID-19 vaccine.

The chain carries TRBV3-1 (or the pseudogene TRBV3-2) and TRBJ2-2; no clear D gene. Germline loops: CDR1 LGHDT, CDR2 YNNKEL (reference sequence). There are 17 residues in the CDR3. Trimming took 0 bases from V and 1 from J, leaving 12 bases between them. CDR3 in DNA: TGTGCCAGCAGCCAAGATGAACACGCAGGGAACACCGGGGAGCTGTTTTTT. Its translation: CASSQDEHAGNTGELFF.

The V gene is TRBV7-8, the J gene TRBJ2-7; D is unclear. Germline-derived CDR1 and CDR2 are SGHVS and FQNEAQ. V lost 1 base and J 7 bases, leaving 11 bases between the germline ends. This CDR3 contains 13 residues. In DNA form, the CDR3 reads TGTGCCAGCAGCTTAGTCAGGACGGGTGAGCAGTACTTC. As protein: CASSLVRTGEQYF.

This clone showed up just once. The chain links TRBV5-8 to TRBJ2-5; 7 positions agree with TRBD1. This CDR3 is built from 16 residues. Trimming cost V 0 bases and J 4 bases; bases outside gene matches: 9. From germline, CDR1 is SGHTS and CDR2 YDEGEE. The CDR3 region is CASSLGGTGVGETQYF. CDR3 in DNA: TGTGCCAGCAGCTTGGGGGGCACAGGGGTCGGAGAGACCCAGTACTTC. Filled out from reference TRBV5-8 and TRBJ2-5, the complete variable domain reads EAGVTQSPTHLIKTRGQQATLRCSPISGHTSVYWYQQALGLGLQFLLWYDEGEERNRGNFPPRFSGRQFPNYSSELNVNALELEDSALYLCASSLGGTGVGETQYFGPGTRLLVL.

This chain joins TRBV7-8 and TRBJ2-1, with 11 bases fitting TRBD2. The CDR3 has 15 residues. The trim removed 1 base at V and 9 bases at J, leaving 5 bases unmatched. Germline V gene lookup returns CDR1 SGHVS and CDR2 FQNEAQ. In nucleotides, the CDR3 is TGTGCCAGCAGCTTAGGGGCTAGCGGGGGGATTGAGCAGTTCTTC. Translated, it gives CASSLGASGGIEQFF. The whole variable domain, filled in from reference TRBV7-8 and TRBJ2-1, reads GAGVSQSPRYKVAKRGQDVALRCDPISGHVSLFWYQQALGQGPEFLTYFQNEAQLDKSGLPSDRFFAERPEGSVSTLKIQRTQQEDSAVYLCASSLGASGGIEQFFGPGTRLTVL.

This chain links TRBV6-4 with TRBJ1-2, with D maybe TRBD1 (5 bases). V lost 3 bases and J 4 bases, leaving 9 bases between the germline ends. Germline CDR1 is MRHNA and CDR2 is SNTAGT. This CDR3 contains 13 residues. CDR3 coding DNA: TGTGCCAGCAGTGAGGGACCTTCCTATGGCTACACCTTC. It translates to CASSEGPSYGYTF.

This sequence joins TRBV29-1 and TRBJ2-7; 10 bases line up with TRBD2. CDR3 length: 14 residues. Germline V gene data show CDR1 as SQVTM and CDR2 as ANQGSEA. Germline trimming cut 4 bases from V and 0 bases from J; bases unmatched to any gene: 3. CDR3 sequence: CSVGLAGVSYEQYF. DNA for the CDR3: TGCAGCGTTGGCCTAGCGGGGGTCTCCTACGAGCAGTACTTC.

This chain uses TRBV5-5 with TRBJ1-1; 9 nucleotides line up with TRBD1. Looked up from germline, CDR1 is SGHKS and CDR2 is YYEKEE (reference sequence). The CDR3 runs to 14 residues. The ends lost 0 bases at V and 7 bases at J; junction bases unmatched: 4. The CDR3, as DNA: TGTGCCAGCAGCTTGGGACAGGGGGTTTATGAAGCTTTCTTT. This gives the protein CASSLGQGVYEAFF. Full variable domain (outside the CDR3, taken from reference TRBV5-5 and TRBJ1-1): DAGVTQSPTHLIKTRGQQVTLRCSPISGHKSVSWYQQVLGQGPQFIFQYYEKEERGRGNFPDRFSARQFPNYSSELNVNALLLGDSALYLCASSLGQGVYEAFFGQGTRLTVV.

Of note for this clone: The same CDR3 arises from other DNA sequences in this sample as well. The chain joins TRBV7-9 to TRBJ2-7; tentatively, D is TRBD1 or TRBD2 (5 bases each). Trimming pared 5 bases from V and 0 bases from J, leaving 11 bases between. There are 14 residues in the CDR3. Looked up from germline, CDR1 is SEHNR and CDR2 is FQNEAQ (reference sequence). CDR3 protein: CASSLGTASYEQYF. The CDR3 bases are TGTGCCAGCAGCCTCGGGACGGCCTCCTACGAGCAGTACTTC.

The V and J genes are TRBV5-1 and TRBJ2-5, with unresolved D. In germline, CDR1 is SGHRS, CDR2 YFSETQ. This CDR3 is 13 amino acids long. V shed 0 bases and J shed 3 bases, with 6 bases lying between them. The CDR3 reads CASSLAPEETQYF. The CDR3 coding sequence is TGCGCCAGCAGCTTGGCCCCAGAAGAGACCCAGTACTTC.

The chain carries TRBV5-4 and TRBJ1-2; a weak D match, TRBD1 (6 bases). Germline-derived CDR1 and CDR2 are SGHNT and YYREEE (reference sequence). Trimming cost V 0 bases and J 8 bases, with 17 bases left between them. This CDR3 contains 15 residues. CDR3 sequence (DNA): TGTGCCAGCAGCTTGGACAGGGCGATATCGGGGGGCTACACCTTC. As protein: CASSLDRAISGGYTF.

The J gene is TRBJ1-2, the V gene TRBV4-1; 10 nucleotides match TRBD1. V gave up 4 bases and J gave up 5 bases; unmatched junction bases: 16. Germline V CDR1 and CDR2: MGHRA, YSYEKL. The CDR3 covers 18 residues. The CDR3 loop reads CASSRSNPRDRGGYGYTF. CDR3 DNA sequence: TGCGCCAGCAGCCGAAGTAACCCCCGGGACAGGGGTGGGTATGGCTACACCTTC.

The rearrangement links TRBV6-2 or TRBV6-3 to TRBJ2-4; no definite D call. Trimming left V 0 bases short and J 2 bases short, with 5 bases between. Germline CDR1 and CDR2: MNHEY and SVGEGT. The CDR3 runs 14 residues. The CDR3 loop reads CASSYSLSKNIQYF. CDR3 in DNA: TGTGCCAGCAGTTACTCGTTATCCAAAAACATTCAGTACTTC.

A few counts support this clone. The rearrangement uses TRBV11-3 and TRBJ1-1; perhaps TRBD1 as D (6 bases). V lost 4 bases and J lost 4, with 10 bases in between. The CDR3 is made up of 13 amino acids. CDR1 and CDR2 (germline): SGHNT, YENEEA. CDR3 sequence (DNA): TGTGCCAGCAGCTCACAAGGGGGCACTGAAGCTTTCTTT. It translates to CASSSQGGTEAFF.

The chain links TRBV2 to TRBJ2-1, with D unresolved. In germline, CDR1 is SNHLY, CDR2 FYNNEI. V was pared by 7 bases and J by 2 bases, with 12 bases between. This CDR3 spans 14 amino acids. CDR3 region: CASTPSYTYNEQFF. The DNA of the CDR3 is TGTGCCAGCACCCCTTCCTACACCTACAATGAGCAGTTCTTC.

This clone appeared a single time. The V and J genes are TRBV11-2 and TRBJ1-4; D unclear. Germline loops: CDR1 SGHAT, CDR2 FQNNGV. The CDR3 length is 15 residues. The germline V and J ends were trimmed by 6 bases and 1 base, with 12 bases remaining between them. This chain's CDR3 is CASSRPGVTNEKLFF. The CDR3 bases are TGTGCCAGCAGTCGACCGGGAGTAACTAATGAAAAACTGTTTTTT.

This clone occurred once. The J gene is TRBJ2-5, the V gene TRBV9; TRBD2 is a possible D gene (7 bases). The germline gives CDR1 SGDLS, CDR2 YYNGEE. Trimming took off 3 bases at V and 0 bases at J, with 15 bases between the two ends. This CDR3 is built from 16 residues. CDR3 nucleotide sequence: TGTGCCAGCAGCGAGGGAGGGAGGGGGTACCAAGAGACCCAGTACTTC. Translation: CASSEGGRGYQETQYF.

The rearrangement joins TRBV27 to TRBJ2-5; D gene uncertain. The CDR3 has 13 residues. The germline V gene encodes CDR1 MNHEY and CDR2 SMNVEV (reference sequence). V was clipped by 8 bases and J by 1 base, with 11 bases between them. The CDR3 loop reads CASGRIGQETQYF. The DNA for the CDR3 is TGTGCCAGCGGCCGGATAGGCCAAGAGACCCAGTACTTC.

The chain uses TRBV5-1 and TRBJ2-3; D gene uncertain. The CDR3 covers 13 residues. The germline gives CDR1 SGHRS, CDR2 YFSETQ. V shed 0 bases and J shed 0 bases, with 2 bases lying between them. The CDR3 loop is CASSLGSTDTQYF. The DNA for the CDR3 is TGCGCCAGCAGCTTGGGTAGCACAGATACGCAGTATTTT.